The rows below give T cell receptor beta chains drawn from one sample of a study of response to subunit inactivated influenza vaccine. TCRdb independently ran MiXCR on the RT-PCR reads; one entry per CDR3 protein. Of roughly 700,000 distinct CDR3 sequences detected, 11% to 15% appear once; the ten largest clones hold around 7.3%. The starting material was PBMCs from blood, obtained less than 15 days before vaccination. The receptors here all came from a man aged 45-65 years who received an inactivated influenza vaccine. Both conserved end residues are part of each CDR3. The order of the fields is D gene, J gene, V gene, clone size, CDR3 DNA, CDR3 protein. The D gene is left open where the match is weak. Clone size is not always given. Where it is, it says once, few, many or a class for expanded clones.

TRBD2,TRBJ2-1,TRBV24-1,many,TGTGCCACCAGTGACGCGCGGGGGGGCGTGTTGAATGAGCAGTTCTTC,CATSDARGGVLNEQFF
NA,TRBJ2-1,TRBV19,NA,TGTGCCAGTAGTTCCTGGACTCCTACCTACAATGAGCAGTTCTTC,CASSSWTPTYNEQFF
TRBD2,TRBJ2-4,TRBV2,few,TGTGCCAGCAGAGTCGGACTAGGCGGAGCCAAAAACATTCAGTACTTC,CASRVGLGGAKNIQYF
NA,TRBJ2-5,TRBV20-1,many,TGCAGTGCTAGAGCAATTGAGGGACGTACTTGGGGAGAGACCCAGTACTTC,CSARAIEGRTWGETQYF
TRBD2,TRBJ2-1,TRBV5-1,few,TGCGCCAGCAGCTTGGCCAGCGGGGGGGGACTATACAATGAGCAGTTCTTC,CASSLASGGGLYNEQFF
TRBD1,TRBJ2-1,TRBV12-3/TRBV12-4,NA,TGTGCCAGCAGTGGGCAGCCGGGACAGGACTACAATGAGCAGTTCTTC,CASSGQPGQDYNEQFF
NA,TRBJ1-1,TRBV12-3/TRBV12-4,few,TGTGCCAGCAGTCCCCGAGGGGTCACTGAAGCTTTCTTT,CASSPRGVTEAFF
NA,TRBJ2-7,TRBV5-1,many,TGCGCCAGCAGCCTTCAGGGTCAGGGCTACGAGCAGTACTTC,CASSLQGQGYEQYF
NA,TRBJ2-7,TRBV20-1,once,TGCAGTGCTAAACACCACCCCGGCCCCACCTACGAGCAGTACTTC,CSAKHHPGPTYEQYF
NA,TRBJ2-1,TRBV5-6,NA,TGTGCCAGCAGCTTGTCGAGGCACTTTTGGAATGAGCAGTTCTTC,CASSLSRHFWNEQFF
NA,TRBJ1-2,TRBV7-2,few,TGTGCCAGCAGCGCCTCCGGGGAGGTCGCAGGCTACACCTTC,CASSASGEVAGYTF
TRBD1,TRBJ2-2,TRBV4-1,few,TGCGCCAGCAGCCACCTGGGACAGGGGGCCGGGGAGCTGTTTTTT,CASSHLGQGAGELFF
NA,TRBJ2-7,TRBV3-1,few,TGTGCCAGCAGCCAAGGGGTGACTAGTAAACTCGAGCAGTACTTC,CASSQGVTSKLEQYF
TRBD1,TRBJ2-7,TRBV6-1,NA,TGTGCCAGCAGTACCAGGGACAGGGGAGGAGGCGAGCAGTACTTC,CASSTRDRGGGEQYF
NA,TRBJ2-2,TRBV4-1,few,TGCGCCAGCAGTCGACTAGGTGGCACCGGGGAGCTGTTTTTT,CASSRLGGTGELFF
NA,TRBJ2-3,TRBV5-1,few,TGCGCCAGCAGCTTGGTCCGGGGGGCCCTTACAGATACGCAGTATTTT,CASSLVRGALTDTQYF
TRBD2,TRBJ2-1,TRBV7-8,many,TGTGCCAGCAGCCCCCGACTAGCGGGGGGACGAAGCTCCTACAATGAGCAGTTCTTC,CASSPRLAGGRSSYNEQFF
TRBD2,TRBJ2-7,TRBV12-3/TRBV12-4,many,TGTGCCAGCAGTCTAGCGGGGGCACACGAGCAGTACTTC,CASSLAGAHEQYF
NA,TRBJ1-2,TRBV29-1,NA,TGCAGCGTTCGAACAGGCAGCACGGGAGGCTATGGCTACACCTTC,CSVRTGSTGGYGYTF
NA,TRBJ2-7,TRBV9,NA,TGTGCCAGCAGCGTAGGAACGGGAGAAGGATACGAGCAGTACTTC,CASSVGTGEGYEQYF
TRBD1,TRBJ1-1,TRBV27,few,TGTGCCAGCAGTTTCCCTCCTCGCAGGGGGTTTTACACTGAAGCTTTCTTT,CASSFPPRRGFYTEAFF
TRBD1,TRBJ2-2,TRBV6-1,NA,TGTGCCAGCAGAGACAGGGGACGCACCGGGGAGCTGTTTTTT,CASRDRGRTGELFF
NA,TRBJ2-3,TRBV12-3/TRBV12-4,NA,TGTCCCAGCAGTTTAGTTTACGATACGCAGTATTTT,CPSSLVYDTQYF
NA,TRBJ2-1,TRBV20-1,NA,TGCAGTGCTGCCCCCTACAAAAGAGGGTACAATGAGCAGTTCTTC,CSAAPYKRGYNEQFF
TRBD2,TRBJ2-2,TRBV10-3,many,TGTGCCATCAAGGGTGGGACTAGCGGACCAGCCACGAACACCGGGGAGCTGTTTTTT,CAIKGGTSGPATNTGELFF
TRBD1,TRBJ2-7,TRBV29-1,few,TGCAGCGTTGAGAGCGCCGGGACAGGGGTTCTCGAGCAGTACTTC,CSVESAGTGVLEQYF
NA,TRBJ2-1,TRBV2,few,TGTGCCAGCAGTGAGAGGCGGGTAAGAGACCGAAGTTTGGTACCCAATGAGCAGTTCTTC,CASSERRVRDRSLVPNEQFF
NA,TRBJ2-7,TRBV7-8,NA,TGTGCCTCTACACAGGTTTCCTACGAGCAGTACTTC,CASTQVSYEQYF
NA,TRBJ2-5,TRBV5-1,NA,TGCGCCAGCAGCTTGAGTGCGTCAGAAGAGACCCAGTACTTC,CASSLSASEETQYF
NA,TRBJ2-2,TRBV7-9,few,TGTGCCAGCAGCTTAGCGCGCGGCGGGGAGCTGTTTTTT,CASSLARGGELFF
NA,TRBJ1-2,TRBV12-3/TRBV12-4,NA,TGTGCCAGCAGTTTGAACCCTCCGCCCAGCAACTATGGCTACACCTTC,CASSLNPPPSNYGYTF
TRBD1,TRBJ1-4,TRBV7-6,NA,TGTGCCAGCAGCCTGAACAGGGGGCCGAATGAAAAACTGTTTTTT,CASSLNRGPNEKLFF
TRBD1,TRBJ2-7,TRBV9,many,TGTGCCAGCAGCCCAGTGGGGACAGGGGGCTCCGAGCAGTACTTC,CASSPVGTGGSEQYF
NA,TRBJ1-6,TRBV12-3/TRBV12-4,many,TGTGCCAGCAGTTTAGCGCTCGGTGGCTCTTCACCCCTCCACTTT,CASSLALGGSSPLHF
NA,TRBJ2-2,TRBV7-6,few,TGTGCCAGCAGCTACACAGGGTCGCACGGGGAGCTGTTTTTT,CASSYTGSHGELFF
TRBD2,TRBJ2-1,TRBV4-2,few,TGTGCCAGCAGCCACCCACTAGCGGGGGCCAATAATGAGCAGTTCTTC,CASSHPLAGANNEQFF
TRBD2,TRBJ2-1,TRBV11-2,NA,TGTGCCAGCAGCACCCAAGCGGGACCCGCTTATAATGAGCAGTTCTTC,CASSTQAGPAYNEQFF
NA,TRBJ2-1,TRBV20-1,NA,TGCAGTGCTAGCCAAACCAATGAGCAGTTCTTC,CSASQTNEQFF
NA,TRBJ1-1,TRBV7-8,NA,TGTGCCAGCAGCTTATACGGGGCCACTGAAGCTTTCTTT,CASSLYGATEAFF
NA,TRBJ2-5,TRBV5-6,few,TGTGCCAGCAGCTTGATGGCAGGAGAAGAGACCCAGTACTTC,CASSLMAGEETQYF
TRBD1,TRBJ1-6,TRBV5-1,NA,TGCGCCAGCAGCCCCCAGGGGGCCATCGGGAATTCACCCCTCCACTTT,CASSPQGAIGNSPLHF
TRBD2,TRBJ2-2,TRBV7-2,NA,TGTGCCAGCAGCCCCGCCCGCTTCTCGGGAGGGCTCGGGGAGCTGTTTTTT,CASSPARFSGGLGELFF
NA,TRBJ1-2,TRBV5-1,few,TGCGCCAGCAGCTGGGCCAATTCACAGGGATCTGGCTACACCTTC,CASSWANSQGSGYTF
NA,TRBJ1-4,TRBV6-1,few,TGTGCCAGCAGTGACCTATTAGCTGCAACTAATGAAAAACTGTTTTTT,CASSDLLAATNEKLFF
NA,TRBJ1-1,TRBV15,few,TGTGCCACCAGCAGCGAGGGGAACACTGAAGCTTTCTTT,CATSSEGNTEAFF
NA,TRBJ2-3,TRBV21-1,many,TGTGCCAGCAGCAAAGACTGGCTAGCGGAGAGCACAGATACGCAGTATTTT,CASSKDWLAESTDTQYF
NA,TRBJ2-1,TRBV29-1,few,TGCAGCTCTATCAATCCGAAGGCTGTTGCTCACAATGAGCAGTTCTTC,CSSINPKAVAHNEQFF
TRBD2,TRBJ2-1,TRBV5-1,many,TGCGCCAGCAGCCAGAGGGGAACTTTAGCGGGAGTGGGAGACAATGAGCAGTTCTTC,CASSQRGTLAGVGDNEQFF
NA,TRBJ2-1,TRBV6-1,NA,TGTGCCAGCACCCAGCGTCTAGGATCGCATGAGCAGTTCTTC,CASTQRLGSHEQFF
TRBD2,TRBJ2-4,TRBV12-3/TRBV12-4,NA,TGTGCCAGCCTGGGACTAGCCGGCATTCAGTACTTC,CASLGLAGIQYF
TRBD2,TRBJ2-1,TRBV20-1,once,TGCAGTGCTAGAGATCAGTCTAGCGGGGATCAATACAATGAGCAGTTCTTC,CSARDQSSGDQYNEQFF
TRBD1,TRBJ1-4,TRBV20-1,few,TGCAGTGCTAGGACCCGGGACAGGGTAGAGGAAAAACTGTTTTTT,CSARTRDRVEEKLFF
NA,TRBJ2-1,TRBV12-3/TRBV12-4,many,TGTGCCAGCAGTTTGCCGGGCAGGGGTTTAAATCGTCGATACAATGGTGAGCAGTTCTTC,CASSLPGRGLNRRYNGEQFF
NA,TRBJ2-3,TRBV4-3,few,TGCGCCAGCAGCCAAGGGGGGGTCACAGATACGCAGTATTTT,CASSQGGVTDTQYF
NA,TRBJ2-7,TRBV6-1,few,TGTGCCAGCAGTGTAAAAGGGAGGCGCTACGAGCAGTACTTC,CASSVKGRRYEQYF
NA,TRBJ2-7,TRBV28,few,TGTGCCAGCAGTCCCCCGAGTCCCTACGAGCAGTACTTC,CASSPPSPYEQYF
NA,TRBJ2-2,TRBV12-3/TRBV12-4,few,TGTGCCAGCAGGGTGTGGACCGGGGAGCTGTTTTTT,CASRVWTGELFF